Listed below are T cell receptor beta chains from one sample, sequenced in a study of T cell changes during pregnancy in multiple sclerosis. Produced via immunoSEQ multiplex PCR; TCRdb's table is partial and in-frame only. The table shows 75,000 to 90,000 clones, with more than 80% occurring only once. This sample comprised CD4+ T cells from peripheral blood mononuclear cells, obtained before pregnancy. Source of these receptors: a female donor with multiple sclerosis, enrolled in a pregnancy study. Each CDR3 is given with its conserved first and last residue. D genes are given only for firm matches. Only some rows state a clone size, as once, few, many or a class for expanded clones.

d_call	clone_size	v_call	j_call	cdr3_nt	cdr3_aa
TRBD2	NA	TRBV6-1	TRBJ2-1	TGTGCCAGCAGTCTAGCGGGGAGCTCCTACAATGAGCAGTTCTTC	CASSLAGSSYNEQFF
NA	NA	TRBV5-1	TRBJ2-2	TGCGCCAGCAGCCCCGGAGGGGCCCCGAACACCGGGGAGCTGTTTTTT	CASSPGGAPNTGELFF
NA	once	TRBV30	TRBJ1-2	TGTGCCTGGAGTGTGGGCTCATGGAAGATCGGTTATGGCTACACCTTC	CAWSVGSWKIGYGYTF
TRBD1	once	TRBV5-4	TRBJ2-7	TGTGCCAGCAGCTTGGGGAACCGGGACAGCTCCTACGAGCAGTACTTC	CASSLGNRDSSYEQYF
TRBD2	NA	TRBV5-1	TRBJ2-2	TGCGCCAGCAGGGAAGGACTAGCGGGCCCCTCCCTTACCGGGGAGCTGTTTTTT	CASREGLAGPSLTGELFF
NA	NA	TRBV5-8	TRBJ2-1	TGTGCCAGCAGCTTACTAGGTGAGCAGTTCTTC	CASSLLGEQFF
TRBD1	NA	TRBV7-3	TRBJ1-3	TGTGCCAGCAGCGGGGGACAGGGGCCTGGAAACACCATATATTTT	CASSGGQGPGNTIYF
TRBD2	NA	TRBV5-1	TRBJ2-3	TGCGCCAGCAGCTTTACTAGCGCGGATACGCAGTATTTT	CASSFTSADTQYF
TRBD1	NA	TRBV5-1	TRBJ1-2	TGCGCCAGCAGCTCGGGGACAGGGCGTGGGAATGGCTACACCTTC	CASSSGTGRGNGYTF
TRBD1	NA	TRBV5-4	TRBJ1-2	TGTGCCAGCAGCTTGGACAGGGGTGGAGGCTACACCTTC	CASSLDRGGGYTF
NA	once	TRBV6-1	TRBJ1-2	TGTGCCAGCCTCCCGACTTTTTCCAGTGGCTACACCTTC	CASLPTFSSGYTF
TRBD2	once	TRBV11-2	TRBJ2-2	TGTGCCAGCAGCTTAGAACTAGCGGGAATGTTTCCCGGGGAGCTGTTTTTT	CASSLELAGMFPGELFF
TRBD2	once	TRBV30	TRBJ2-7	TGTGCCTGGGAGCGGGCCCGCCTGGGGGGGGAGCAGTACTTC	CAWERARLGGEQYF
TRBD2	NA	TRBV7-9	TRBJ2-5	TGTGCCAGCAGCCGTAGCGGGAGTCAGGAGACCCAGTACTTC	CASSRSGSQETQYF
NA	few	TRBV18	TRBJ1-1	TGTGCCAGCTCAATGTCACAGGGCATGAACACTGAAGCTTTCTTT	CASSMSQGMNTEAFF
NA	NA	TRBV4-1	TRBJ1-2	TGCGCCAGCAGCCACCCTTGGCGGCGCGATGGCTACACCTTC	CASSHPWRRDGYTF
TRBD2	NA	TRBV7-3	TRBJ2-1	TGTGCCAGCAGCCCACTGCGCGGGGGGTACAATGAGCAGTTCTTC	CASSPLRGGYNEQFF
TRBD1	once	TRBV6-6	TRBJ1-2	TGTGCCAGCAGCCCCGGACAGGGAGCTAACTATGGCTACACCTTC	CASSPGQGANYGYTF
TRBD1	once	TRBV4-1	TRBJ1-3	TGCGCCAGCAGCCAAGTCCCGGGACAGACCTCTGGAAACACCATATATTTT	CASSQVPGQTSGNTIYF
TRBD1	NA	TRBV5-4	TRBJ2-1	TGTGCCAGCAGCGAACCGACAGGGCGCCCAAACAATGAGCAGTTCTTC	CASSEPTGRPNNEQFF
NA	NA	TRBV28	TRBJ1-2	TGTGCCAGCAGGATGTCGGGGGGTGGCTACACCTTC	CASRMSGGGYTF
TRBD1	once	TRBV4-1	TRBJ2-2	TGCGCCAGCAGCCAAGATCTTGGGGGGACAGGGGGTTGGAGGGAGCTGTTTTTT	CASSQDLGGTGGWRELFF
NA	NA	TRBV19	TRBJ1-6	NA	CASNVLFGTGSF
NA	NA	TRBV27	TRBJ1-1	TGTGCCAGCAGAGGACAGCTGAACACTGAAGCTTTCTTT	CASRGQLNTEAFF
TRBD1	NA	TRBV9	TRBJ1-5	TGTGCCAGCAGCGTACAGGGGGCTGAAGATGAGCCCCAGCATTTT	CASSVQGAEDEPQHF
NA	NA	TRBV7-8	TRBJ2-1	TGTGCCAGCAGAGACCAACCAGGGTCGGGCAATGAGCAGTTCTTC	CASRDQPGSGNEQFF
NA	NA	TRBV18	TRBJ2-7	TGTGCCAGCTCACCACCCCGGGACACATACGAGCAGTACTTC	CASSPPRDTYEQYF
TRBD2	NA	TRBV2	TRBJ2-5	TGTGCCAGCAGTGACGGGAGGGTGGAAGAGACCCAGTACTTC	CASSDGRVEETQYF
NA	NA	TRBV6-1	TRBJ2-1	TGTGCCAGCAGTGTGGGGGCTACTGACAATGAGCAGTTCTTC	CASSVGATDNEQFF
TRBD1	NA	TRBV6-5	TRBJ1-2	TGTGCCAGCAGTTACTTAGGGACAGGGAAGAACTACACCTTC	CASSYLGTGKNYTF
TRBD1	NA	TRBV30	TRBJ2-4	TGTGCCTGGAGTTCCCCGACAGGGCGTCCGAACATTCAGTACTTC	CAWSSPTGRPNIQYF
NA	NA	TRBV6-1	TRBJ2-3	TGTGCCAGCAGCATCGGACAGTGGACAGATACGCAGTATTTT	CASSIGQWTDTQYF
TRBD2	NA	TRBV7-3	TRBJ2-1	TGTGCCAGCAGCCCCCGGACTAGCGGCTACAATGAGCAGTTCTTC	CASSPRTSGYNEQFF
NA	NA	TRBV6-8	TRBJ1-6	TGTGCCAGCCTGAATACTTCATCTAGCTTGCCCTATAATTCACCCCTCCACTTT	CASLNTSSSLPYNSPLHF
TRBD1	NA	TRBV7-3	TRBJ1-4	TGTGCCAGCAGCTTAGAGGGCAGGGGGGAAAAACTGTTTTTT	CASSLEGRGEKLFF
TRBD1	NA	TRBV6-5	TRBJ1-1	TGTGCCACCACAGGGGGCTGGATCACTGAAGCTTTCTTT	CATTGGWITEAFF
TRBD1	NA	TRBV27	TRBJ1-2	TGTGCCAGCGGCTCCCGGGACAGGGTGTATGGCTACACCTTC	CASGSRDRVYGYTF
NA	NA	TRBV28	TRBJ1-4	TGTGCCAGCAGCCCTACAGCCGGGGGGTATGAAAAACTGTTTTTT	CASSPTAGGYEKLFF
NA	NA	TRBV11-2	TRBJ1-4	TGTGCCAGCAGCTTAGACAGTGCAACTAATGAAAAACTGTTTTTT	CASSLDSATNEKLFF
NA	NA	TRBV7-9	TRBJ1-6	TGTGCCAGCAGCTTTAGTCCGGGAGATAGCTATAATTCACCCCTCCACTTT	CASSFSPGDSYNSPLHF
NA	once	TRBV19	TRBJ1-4	TGTGCCAGTAGTATTTCAGCGGGGGGCGAAAAACTGTTTTTT	CASSISAGGEKLFF
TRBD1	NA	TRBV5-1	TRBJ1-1	TGCGCCAGCAGCCGCGAGGGACAGGGGGCAAGTGAAGCTTTCTTT	CASSREGQGASEAFF
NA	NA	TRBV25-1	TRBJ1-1	TGTGCCAGCAGTGAAGCGCGGGGAGTGAACACTGAAGCTTTCTTT	CASSEARGVNTEAFF
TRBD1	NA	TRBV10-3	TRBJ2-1	TGTGCCGCCAGTCCAAACCCGGGACAGGCGGATGAGCAGTTCTTC	CAASPNPGQADEQFF
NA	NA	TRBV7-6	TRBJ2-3	TGTGCCAGCAGCTTAACTGCGTCGTACACAGATACGCAGTATTTT	CASSLTASYTDTQYF
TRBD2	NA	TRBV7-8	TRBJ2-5	TGTGCCAGCAGCTTAAATAGCGGGGGGTCGGAGACCCAGTACTTC	CASSLNSGGSETQYF
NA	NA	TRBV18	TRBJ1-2	TGTGCCAGCTCACCCGGGGTGGACTATGGCTACACCTTC	CASSPGVDYGYTF
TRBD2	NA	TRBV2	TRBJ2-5	TGTGCCAGCAATTGGGGAGGGAACATCCAAGAGACCCAGTACTTC	CASNWGGNIQETQYF
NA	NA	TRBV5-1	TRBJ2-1	TGCGCCAGCAGCTTGGGGCGGGAACGACACAATGAGCAGTTCTTC	CASSLGRERHNEQFF
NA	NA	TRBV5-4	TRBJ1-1	TGTGCCAGCAGCTTGACGGACTTGAACACTGAAGCTTTCTTT	CASSLTDLNTEAFF
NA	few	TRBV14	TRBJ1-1	TGTGCCAGCAGCCAAGATTTCGGAGGGAGCACTGAAGCTTTCTTT	CASSQDFGGSTEAFF
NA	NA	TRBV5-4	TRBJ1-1	TGTGCCAGCAGCTCCGACCCGGGGGGAGACACTGAAGCTTTCTTT	CASSSDPGGDTEAFF
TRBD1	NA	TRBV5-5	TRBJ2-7	TGTGCCAGCAGCGCCCCGGGACAGGGGGCGCGGGAGCAGTACTTC	CASSAPGQGAREQYF
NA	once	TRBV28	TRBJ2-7	TGTGCCAGCAGTTTAGAGGTGACAGGCTACGAGCAGTACTTC	CASSLEVTGYEQYF